This entry lists 26 T cell receptor beta chains sequenced from one sample in a study of blood T cell repertoires in COVID-19. Using immunoSEQ multiplex PCR, the repertoire was profiled, and TCRdb retains in-frame clones only, with some absent. The data contain around 190,000 clones, more than 75% of them singletons. The specimen sequenced was peripheral blood. The receptors shown here come from a middle-aged woman with COVID-19, enrolled during active disease.

The CDR3 nucleotides read TGCGCCAGCAGCTTAGCGAATGTCTACAATGAGCAGTTCTTC. It specifies CASSLANVYNEQFF. V and J are TRBV5-1 and TRBJ2-1; D gene unclear. Germline values: CDR1 SGHRS, CDR2 YFSETQ. Trimming took off 2 bases at V and 3 bases at J, with 9 bases between the two ends. This CDR3 spans 14 amino acids.

This clone was seen a single time. This chain links TRBV6-1 with TRBJ2-1, with TRBD2 matching over 9 bases. The CDR3 is made up of 16 amino acids. In germline, CDR1 is MNHNS, CDR2 SASEGT. The V and J ends lost 2 bases and 4 bases, in that order; junction bases with no gene match: 6. CDR3 region: CASSELAGRDYNEQFF. For the CDR3, the DNA is TGTGCCAGCAGTGAACTAGCGGGGAGAGATTACAATGAGCAGTTCTTC.

CDR3 in DNA: TGTGCCAGCAGTTCCGATCCACCCGGACTAGCGGGAGGTTTGCGTAATGAGCAGTTCTTC. Residues: CASSSDPPGLAGGLRNEQFF. V and J are TRBV27 and TRBJ2-1; 14 bases line up with TRBD2. The germline CDR1 and CDR2 sequences are MNHEY and SMNVEV (reference sequence). The junction had 18 bases not matched to a gene; V was cut back by 4 bases and J by 7 bases. The CDR3 is made up of 20 amino acids.

This chain joins TRBV7-9 and TRBJ1-2; TRBD1 is a possible D gene (5 bases). V lost 1 base and J lost 6, with 15 bases in between. The CDR3 has 15 residues. CDR1 is SEHNR and CDR2 is FQNEAQ in the germline V gene (reference sequence). The CDR3 DNA reads as TGTGCCAGCAGCTTAGGTAACACCCTAGGGGATGGCTACACCTTC. This encodes CASSLGNTLGDGYTF.

The V call is TRBV9, the J call TRBJ2-1, with a tentative D call TRBD2 (7 bases). The CDR3 extends over 15 amino acids. Germline CDR1 reads SGDLS; CDR2 reads YYNGEE. V shed 0 bases and J shed 8 bases, with 15 bases lying between them. CDR3 nucleotides: TGTGCCAGCAGCGTAGCCGGGGGGCACATCGATGAGCAGTTCTTC. It translates to CASSVAGGHIDEQFF.

The chain links TRBV10-1 to TRBJ2-3; 10 bases map to TRBD2. Germline lookup yields CDR1 WNHNN and CDR2 SYGVQD (reference sequence). V shed 9 bases, J shed 2 bases, and the junction held 8 bases outside the gene matches. The CDR3 sequence is 15 residues long. CDR3 DNA: TGCGCCAGGCCCTTGACTAGCGGGTTCACAGATACGCAGTATTTT. Translation gives CARPLTSGFTDTQYF.

The V call is TRBV7-8, the J call TRBJ1-1; possible D gene TRBD1, 6 bases. The germline V and J ends were trimmed by 2 bases and 1 base, with 17 bases remaining between them. The CDR3 length is 17 residues. CDR1 is SGHVS, CDR2 FQNEAQ, per germline. CDR3 sequence: CASSLLQGIDRNTEAFF. The CDR3 DNA reads as TGTGCCAGCAGCTTACTTCAGGGGATTGACCGGAACACTGAAGCTTTCTTT.

The chain combines TRBV5-8 with TRBJ2-1; 8 bases are a match to TRBD1. This CDR3 is built from 15 residues. Germline V CDR1 and CDR2: SGHTS, YDEGEE. V lost 4 bases and J lost 8; bases outside the gene matches: 11. The chain's CDR3 is CASSRGTGGGDEQFF. The CDR3 region has the DNA TGTGCCAGCAGCCGAGGGACAGGAGGAGGAGATGAGCAGTTCTTC.

V is TRBV2 and J is TRBJ2-4; 8 bases are shared with TRBD2. Trimming at V came to 7 bases and at J to 7 bases, leaving 9 bases not matched to a gene. This CDR3 region has 14 residues. Germline CDR1 reads SNHLY; CDR2 reads FYNNEI. This CDR3 is CASTPAGGWNIQYF. CDR3 coding DNA: TGTGCCAGCACCCCTGCGGGGGGATGGAACATTCAGTACTTC.

The rearrangement uses TRBV13 and TRBJ1-2, with TRBD1 identical over 9 bases. The CDR3 is 16 residues long. In germline, CDR1 is PRHDT, CDR2 FYEKMQ (reference sequence). With V trimmed by 4 bases and J by 2 bases, 8 bases remained unmatched. The CDR3: CASSYPSGTGNYGYTF. The CDR3 DNA reads as TGTGCCAGCAGCTACCCCTCCGGGACAGGGAACTATGGCTACACCTTC.

This clone was seen a handful of times. This rearrangement joins TRBV6-1 to TRBJ2-7; the D gene is possibly TRBD1 (5 bases). Germline CDR1 MNHNS, CDR2 SASEGT. The CDR3 is 14 amino acids. Trimming left V 3 bases short and J 0 bases short, with 9 bases between. CDR3 sequence: CASSDRAGSYEQYF. CDR3 coding DNA: TGTGCCAGCAGTGACAGGGCCGGCTCCTACGAGCAGTACTTC.

This clone appeared a single time. V is TRBV6-5 and J is TRBJ1-2; TRBD1 agrees at 8 bases. Trimming at V came to 5 bases and at J to 2 bases, leaving 4 bases not matched to a gene. The CDR3 is 14 residues long. The V gene's germline CDR1 is MNHEY and CDR2 SVGAGI. CDR3 coding DNA: TGTGCCAGCAGTAGGACAGGGCCGAACTATGGCTACACCTTC. Translation: CASSRTGPNYGYTF.

V and J are TRBV24-1 and TRBJ1-2, with 7 bases fitting TRBD1. With 5 bases clipped from V and 2 bases from J, the junction kept 4 bases outside the gene matches. The CDR3 runs to 14 residues. The germline V gene encodes CDR1 KGHDR and CDR2 SFDVKD. The CDR3 here is CATSAGTVNYGYTF. In nucleotides, the CDR3 is TGTGCCACCAGTGCCGGGACAGTGAACTATGGCTACACCTTC.

In this sample, this clone turned up a few times. The gene calls are TRBV10-1 and TRBJ1-1; possible D gene TRBD1, 6 bases. The CDR3 consists of 15 residues. CDR1 is WNHNN and CDR2 is SYGVQD in the germline V gene (reference sequence). Trimming pared 2 bases from V and 2 bases from J, leaving 12 bases between. CDR3 DNA sequence: TGCGCCAGCAGTGAGGACAGGCTCGATAACACTGAAGCTTTCTTT. Its protein is CASSEDRLDNTEAFF.

The chain carries TRBV25-1 and TRBJ1-2; D possibly corresponds to TRBD1 (6 bases). In germline, CDR1 is MGHDK, CDR2 SYGVNS. This CDR3 has 13 residues. Trimming removed 6 bases from V and 7 bases from J, with 15 bases in between. This CDR3 is CASSGTSLGGYTF. CDR3 DNA sequence: TGTGCCAGCAGCGGGACATCCTTGGGTGGCTACACCTTC.

This sequence joins TRBV5-1 and TRBJ2-2, with TRBD2 identical over 16 bases. The ends lost 7 bases at V and 3 bases at J; junction bases unmatched: 3. The germline gives CDR1 SGHRS, CDR2 YFSETQ. CDR3 length: 16 residues. CDR3 region: CASGTSGRADTGELFF. Here the CDR3 DNA reads TGCGCCAGCGGGACTAGCGGGAGGGCCGACACCGGGGAGCTGTTTTTT.

The V and J genes are TRBV5-4 and TRBJ2-1; 14 nucleotides match TRBD2. The CDR3 spans 16 residues. With V trimmed by 4 bases and J by 7 bases, 7 bases remained unmatched. CDR1 SGHNT and CDR2 YYREEE come from the germline V gene (reference sequence). The CDR3 region is CASSARLAGGPNEQFF. The CDR3 DNA reads TGTGCCAGCAGCGCCCGACTAGCGGGAGGGCCGAATGAGCAGTTCTTC.

The chain recombines TRBV12-3 or TRBV12-4 with TRBJ2-7; D is uncertain. V shed 6 bases and J shed 0 bases, with 9 bases lying between them. The CDR3 sequence is 13 residues long. CDR3 sequence: CASRPTPSYEQYF. For the CDR3, the DNA is TGTGCCAGCAGGCCAACACCCTCCTACGAGCAGTACTTC.

The chain uses TRBV7-9 and TRBJ1-5; TRBD1 agrees at 7 bases. CDR3 size: 16 residues. Trimming removed 4 bases from V and 3 bases from J; junction bases left unmatched: 9. CDR1 SEHNR and CDR2 FQNEAQ come from the germline V gene (reference sequence). For the CDR3, the DNA is TGTGCCAGCAGCTCCGGGACAGTAATTTTCAATCAGCCCCAGCATTTT. Amino acids: CASSSGTVIFNQPQHF.

Only a few counts were recorded for this clone. The V call is TRBV7-3, the J call TRBJ2-1, with 9 bases matching TRBD1. Losses at the gene ends were 5 bases for V and 3 bases for J; bases not matched to a gene: 5. The CDR3 consists of 15 residues. The germline V gene encodes CDR1 SGHTA and CDR2 FQGTGA. This CDR3 is CASSIGQGSYNEQFF. CDR3 DNA sequence: TGTGCCAGCAGCATCGGACAGGGGAGCTACAATGAGCAGTTCTTC.

The chain carries TRBV19 and TRBJ1-2; D is perhaps TRBD1 (5 bases). V was shortened by 7 bases and J by 4 bases, with 19 bases between the two germline ends. The germline gives CDR1 LNHDA, CDR2 SQIVND (reference sequence). The CDR3 runs to 15 residues. The CDR3 is CASTTDRGRGYGYTF. The CDR3 nucleotides are TGTGCCAGTACCACCGACAGAGGGCGGGGCTATGGCTACACCTTC.

This chain connects TRBV16 to TRBJ1-3, with 8 positions matching TRBD1. The V and J ends lost 3 bases and 13 bases, in that order; junction bases with no gene match: 11. The CDR3 covers 14 residues. The V gene's germline CDR1 is KGHSY and CDR2 FQNENV. As DNA, the CDR3 is TGTGCCAGCAGCCATCCTCCGGGGACAGGATCGATATATTTT. It yields the protein CASSHPPGTGSIYF.

The chain combines TRBV15 with TRBJ1-4; 7 bases align to TRBD1. The trim removed 1 base at V and 6 bases at J, leaving 5 bases unmatched. The germline gives CDR1 LNHNV, CDR2 YYDKDF (reference sequence). CDR3 length: 15 amino acids. The CDR3 reads CATSRGQGRDEKLFF. DNA for the CDR3: TGTGCCACCAGCAGAGGACAGGGCCGGGATGAAAAACTGTTTTTT.

V is TRBV6-5 and J is TRBJ1-5; D uncertain. CDR1 and CDR2 (germline): MNHEY, SVGAGI. This CDR3 comprises 14 residues. V was trimmed by 7 bases and J by 5 bases, leaving 15 bases between them. The CDR3 DNA follows: TGTGCCAGCAATAGTCAGCGGGGAGATCAGCCCCAGCATTTT. Translation: CASNSQRGDQPQHF.

In this sample, this clone turned up once. V is TRBV6-5 and J is TRBJ1-2; D is unresolved. This CDR3 comprises 12 residues. V lost 4 bases, J lost 8 bases, and 11 bases lay in between. Germline CDR1 MNHEY, CDR2 SVGAGI. The CDR3 loop is CASSSMSGGYTF. The CDR3 region has the DNA TGTGCCAGCAGTTCAATGTCCGGGGGCTACACCTTC.

Written as DNA, the CDR3 is TGTGCCAGCAGGTACAGGGTTGGGGAGACCCAGTACTTC. Translating it yields CASRYRVGETQYF. The chain carries TRBV2 and TRBJ2-5; D may be TRBD1 (6 bases). The CDR3 extends over 13 amino acids. Germline loops: CDR1 SNHLY, CDR2 FYNNEI. Trimming removed 6 bases at V and 5 bases at J, with 13 bases between.